This entry concerns a single T cell receptor (beta chain). Its antigen is unidentified. The data originate from a study of shared clonotypes between healthy human individuals. General study findings and limits: Depth of sequencing was expected to influence donor clonotype sharing. The naive CD4 repertoires of several donors were compared, and roughly 5% of clonotypes were shared.

Splitting the CD4+ cells yielded a CD45RA+ naive subset and a CD45RA-negative memory subset. Original data processing: ImmunoSEQ junction-only sequences lacked quality scores, so their filtering differed. Here immunoSEQ multiplex PCR was the method, and the copy in TCRdb shows in-frame clones only, minus some. V and J calls and clone size are copied from that table; D and trimming were computed from the DNA. The data hold approximately 1.5 million clones, with approximately 98.5% observed a single time. This sequence was found in a man aged 25-45 years in good health. The sample was naive CD4+ T cells sorted from blood. Subset meaning: CD45RA+ positively selected.

Written as DNA, the CDR3 is TGCGCCAGCAGCCCGGGGGACGTCACAAACGAGCAGTACTTC. Translation gives CASSPGDVTNEQYF. The chain combines TRBV5-1 with TRBJ2-7, with TRBD2 as a possible D gene (6 bases). The CDR3 totals 14 residues. V lost 4 bases to trimming and J lost 5 bases, with 16 bases between them. Germline V CDR1 and CDR2: SGHRS, YFSETQ.